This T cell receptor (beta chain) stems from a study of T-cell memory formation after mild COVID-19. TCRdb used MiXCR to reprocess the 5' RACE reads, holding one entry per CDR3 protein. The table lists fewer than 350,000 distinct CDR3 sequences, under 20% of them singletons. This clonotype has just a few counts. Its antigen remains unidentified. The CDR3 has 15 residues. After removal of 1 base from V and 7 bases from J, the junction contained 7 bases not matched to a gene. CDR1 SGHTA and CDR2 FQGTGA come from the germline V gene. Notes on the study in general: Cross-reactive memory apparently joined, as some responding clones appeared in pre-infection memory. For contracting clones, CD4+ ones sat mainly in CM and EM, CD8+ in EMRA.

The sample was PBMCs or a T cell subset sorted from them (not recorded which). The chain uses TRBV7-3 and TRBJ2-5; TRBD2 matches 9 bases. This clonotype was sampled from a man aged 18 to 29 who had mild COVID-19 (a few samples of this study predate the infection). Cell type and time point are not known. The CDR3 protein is CASSLMAGGKVTQYF. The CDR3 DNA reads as TGTGCCAGCAGCTTAATGGCGGGGGGGAAGGTGACCCAGTACTTC.